Listed below are T cell receptor beta chains from one sample, sequenced in a study of patients and donors after allogeneic stem cell transplantation. TCRdb re-analysed the RT-PCR reads in MiXCR, keeping a single row per CDR3 protein. This sample has 15,000 to 20,000 distinct CDR3 sequences, with 27% found just once. Sequencing used blood, either unsorted or a sorted T cell fraction (not recorded which). Receptors originate from a human donor who was either an allogeneic HSCT recipient or a stem cell or donor lymphocyte infusion donor (not recorded which). It is not recorded whose cells these are; they may come from a transplant donor. The CDR3 runs from the conserved cysteine through the conserved F or W. The order of the fields is J gene, V gene, clone size, CDR3 protein. Size values are once, few and many counts, or a class for expanded clones, and some rows have none.

j_call: TRBJ2-5; v_call: TRBV11-2; clone_size: few; cdr3_aa: CASSSKRTNEETQYF
j_call: TRBJ1-1; v_call: TRBV5-1; clone_size: few; cdr3_aa: CASSLVGPGGTEAFF
j_call: TRBJ1-2; v_call: TRBV30; clone_size: .; cdr3_aa: CAWSVDGSNYGYTF
j_call: TRBJ1-3; v_call: TRBV5-1; clone_size: .; cdr3_aa: CASSLGQTGNTIYF
j_call: TRBJ1-6; v_call: TRBV3-1; clone_size: many; cdr3_aa: CASGPSTGRSPLHF
j_call: TRBJ1-2; v_call: TRBV24-1; clone_size: .; cdr3_aa: CATSRDSSNYGYTF
j_call: TRBJ1-3; v_call: TRBV6-6; clone_size: .; cdr3_aa: CASSYSGAGNTIYF
j_call: TRBJ1-1; v_call: TRBV11-2; clone_size: .; cdr3_aa: CASSLGTGGGTEAFF
j_call: TRBJ2-1; v_call: TRBV7-2; clone_size: .; cdr3_aa: CASSFSGGAYNEQFF
j_call: TRBJ2-3; v_call: TRBV24-1; clone_size: few; cdr3_aa: CATSAGTDTQYF
j_call: TRBJ1-5; v_call: TRBV5-1; clone_size: many; cdr3_aa: CASSLDPPGSGNQPQHF
j_call: TRBJ1-2; v_call: TRBV7-2; clone_size: .; cdr3_aa: CASSLALWVSSRGYTF
j_call: TRBJ1-6; v_call: TRBV12-3/TRBV12-4; clone_size: .; cdr3_aa: CASSPQGYNSPLHF
j_call: TRBJ2-5; v_call: TRBV12-3/TRBV12-4; clone_size: .; cdr3_aa: CASSFAGVGETQYF
j_call: TRBJ2-6; v_call: TRBV5-5; clone_size: few; cdr3_aa: CASSLVVFVGTGANVLTF
j_call: TRBJ2-5; v_call: TRBV5-6; clone_size: few; cdr3_aa: CASSRRETQYF
j_call: TRBJ1-2; v_call: TRBV28; clone_size: few; cdr3_aa: CASSPTGAGYTF
j_call: TRBJ1-1; v_call: TRBV23-1; clone_size: .; cdr3_aa: CASSQGDNEAFF
j_call: TRBJ2-5; v_call: TRBV5-1; clone_size: .; cdr3_aa: CASSFSPGPFQETQYF
j_call: TRBJ2-1; v_call: TRBV5-4; clone_size: .; cdr3_aa: CASSLSGASYNEQFF
j_call: TRBJ1-5; v_call: TRBV27; clone_size: .; cdr3_aa: CASSFTVNQPQHF
j_call: TRBJ1-1; v_call: TRBV9; clone_size: .; cdr3_aa: CASSVGLGRLRSEAFF
j_call: TRBJ1-5; v_call: TRBV5-8; clone_size: few; cdr3_aa: CASSLIVQTFQPQHF
j_call: TRBJ2-3; v_call: TRBV5-1; clone_size: .; cdr3_aa: CASSLWGESDTQYF
j_call: TRBJ2-4; v_call: TRBV20-1; clone_size: .; cdr3_aa: CSARVGVLAKNIQYF
j_call: TRBJ2-7; v_call: TRBV15; clone_size: few; cdr3_aa: CATSRDGFDEQYF
j_call: TRBJ1-5; v_call: TRBV20-1; clone_size: .; cdr3_aa: CSARDAYYGTVRGYSNQPQHF
j_call: TRBJ1-2; v_call: TRBV30; clone_size: .; cdr3_aa: CAWTPEGDYGYTF